This TCR beta chain was sequenced for a study of shared clonotypes between healthy human individuals. Germline-derived CDR1 and CDR2 are KGHSH and LQKENI. The V and J ends lost 2 bases and 6 bases respectively, with 14 bases between them. The CDR3 has 16 amino acids. Clones were sequenced by immunoSEQ multiplex PCR, and TCRdb holds only the in-frame ones, with some missing. Here the sample spans about 960,000 clones, about three quarters being singletons. The chain links TRBV18 to TRBJ1-6, with D possibly being TRBD1 (6 bases). The clonotype originates from a man aged 18 to 29 in good health. The material sequenced was memory CD4+ T cells sorted from blood. Subset specified: CD45RA-negative fraction. CDR3 in DNA: TGTGCCAGCTCACCAAACTACGACAGGAGTAATTCACCCCTCCACTTT. Translation: CASSPNYDRSNSPLHF.